A single TCR beta chain is shown here with its context. The library tagged individual cDNA molecules with unique molecular identifiers. TCRdb recomputed calls from the RACE reads with MiXCR, one row per CDR3 protein. The repertoire holds 190,000 or so distinct CDR3 sequences, around a quarter seen once, with under 2.5% in the top ten. Documented time point: patch test 3, about 24 weeks after DPC sensitization. Treatment meaning: therapeutic diphenylcyclopropenone sensitization with weekly scalp DPC. This record belongs to a study of human T cells and chemical hapten exposure. Trimming left V 10 bases short and J 4 bases short, with 11 bases between. This CDR3 is built from 13 residues. Per germline, CDR1 MNHEY and CDR2 SMNVEV (reference sequence).

The V call is TRBV27, the J call TRBJ1-6; TRBD1 might be the D (5 bases). This receptor was taken from a woman in her 40s with alopecia areata. Some clones in this sample may be carry-over from other donors' samples. Sequencing was performed on whole blood, taken in connection with sensitization to the hapten diphenylcyclopropenone (DPC). The chain's CDR3 is CATGGNYNSPLHF. In DNA, the CDR3 is TGTGCCACCGGGGGGAATTATAATTCACCCCTCCACTTT.